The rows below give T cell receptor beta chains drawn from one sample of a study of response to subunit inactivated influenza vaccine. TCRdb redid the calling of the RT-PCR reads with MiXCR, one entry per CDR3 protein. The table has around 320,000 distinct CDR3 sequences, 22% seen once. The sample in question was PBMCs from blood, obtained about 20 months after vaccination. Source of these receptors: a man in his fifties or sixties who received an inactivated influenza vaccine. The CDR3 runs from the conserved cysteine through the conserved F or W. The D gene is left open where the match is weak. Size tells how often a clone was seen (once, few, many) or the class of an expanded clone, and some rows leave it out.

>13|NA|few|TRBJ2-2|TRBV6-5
TGTGCCAGCAGTTCCCATTTCCCCGGGGAGCTGTTTTTT
CASSSHFPGELFF
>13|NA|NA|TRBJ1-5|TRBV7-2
TGTACCAGCAGCTTCGGGGGCCCAGGGCCCCAGCATTTT
CTSSFGGPGPQHF
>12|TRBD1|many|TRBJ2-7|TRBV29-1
TGCAGCGTTGGGCAGGGGGTCTACGAGCAGTACTTC
CSVGQGVYEQYF
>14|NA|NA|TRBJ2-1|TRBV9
TGTGCCAGCAGCGCCCTGAACTCCAACAATGAGCAGTTCTTC
CASSALNSNNEQFF
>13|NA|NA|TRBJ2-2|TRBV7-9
TGTGCCATCCCGTATGGGGGCACCGGGGAGCTGTTTTTT
CAIPYGGTGELFF
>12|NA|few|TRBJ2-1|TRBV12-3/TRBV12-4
TGTGCCAGCAGTTTAGGAGTGAGCGGAGCGTTCTTC
CASSLGVSGAFF
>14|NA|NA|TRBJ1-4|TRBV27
TGTGCCAGCAGTTTATTTGGCAGGGGCGAAAAACTGTTTTTT
CASSLFGRGEKLFF
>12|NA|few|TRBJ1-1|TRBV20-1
TGCAGTGCTAGCGACCGGGGTTTTGAAGCTTTCTTT
CSASDRGFEAFF
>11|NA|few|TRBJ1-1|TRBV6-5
TGTGCCAGCAGAGGGGACTCTGAAGCTTTCTTT
CASRGDSEAFF
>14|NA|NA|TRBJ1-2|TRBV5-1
TGCGCCAGTAGCCTGACGGGGGAGCAACGTGGCTACACCTTC
CASSLTGEQRGYTF
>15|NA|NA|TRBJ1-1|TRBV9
TGTGCCAGCAGCGTAAGTATAGGACGGAACACTGAAGCTTTCTTT
CASSVSIGRNTEAFF
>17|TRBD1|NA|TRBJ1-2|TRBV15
TGTGCCACCAGCAGATCCACCCCGACAGGGGGCGACTATGGCTACACCTTC
CATSRSTPTGGDYGYTF
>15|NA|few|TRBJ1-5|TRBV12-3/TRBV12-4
TGTGCCAGCAGTCTCCGGGACACCCTCAATCAGCCCCAGCATTTT
CASSLRDTLNQPQHF
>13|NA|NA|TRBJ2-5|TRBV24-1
TGTGCCACCAGTGATCTGGGGAGGGAGACCCAGTACTTC
CATSDLGRETQYF
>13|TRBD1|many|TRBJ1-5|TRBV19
TGTGCCAGTAGTACGGGACAGAATCAGCCCCAGCATTTT
CASSTGQNQPQHF
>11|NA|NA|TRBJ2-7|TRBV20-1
TGCTGTACCGGGACTTCCTACGAGCAGTACTTC
CCTGTSYEQYF
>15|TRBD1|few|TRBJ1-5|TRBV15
TGTGCCACCAGCAGAGGTGGACAGGGTATCCGGCCCCAGCATTTT
CATSRGGQGIRPQHF
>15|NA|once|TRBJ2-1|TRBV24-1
TGTGCCACCAGTGAAGCAGGGGTGATCTACAATGAGCAGTTCTTC
CATSEAGVIYNEQFF
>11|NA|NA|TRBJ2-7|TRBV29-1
TGCAGCGTTGAGATCGGCGACGAGCAGTACTTC
CSVEIGDEQYF
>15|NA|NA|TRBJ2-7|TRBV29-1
TGCAGCGTAGTCCCTAGTAATTCACCCTCCCACGAGCAGTACTTC
CSVVPSNSPSHEQYF
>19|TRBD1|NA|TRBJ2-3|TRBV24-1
TGTGCCACCAGTGAGCTGGGCAGGGGGCAAGGGTTGAGCACAGATACGCAGTATTTT
CATSELGRGQGLSTDTQYF
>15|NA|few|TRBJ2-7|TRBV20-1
TGCAGTGCTCCACGGGGGACAGCTAAAACCTACGAGCAGTACTTC
CSAPRGTAKTYEQYF
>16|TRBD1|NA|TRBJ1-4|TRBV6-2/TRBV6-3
TGTGCCAGCAGTTACGGACGGGACAGGGTTAACGAAAAACTGTTTTTT
CASSYGRDRVNEKLFF
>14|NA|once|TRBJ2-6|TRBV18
TGTGCCAGCTCACCTGCCTCTGGGGCCAACGTCCTGACTTTC
CASSPASGANVLTF
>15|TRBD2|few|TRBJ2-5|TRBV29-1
TGCAGCGTGGGGGGAGCTAGCGGGAGTGGAGAGACCCAGTACTTC
CSVGGASGSGETQYF
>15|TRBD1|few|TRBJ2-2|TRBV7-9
TGTGCCAGCAGCCCGGACAGGGGGTTCACCGGGGAGCTGTTTTTT
CASSPDRGFTGELFF
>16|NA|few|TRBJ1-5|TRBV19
TGTGCCAGTAGTCGATCGATGGGGGGGAGCAATCAGCCCCAGCATTTT
CASSRSMGGSNQPQHF
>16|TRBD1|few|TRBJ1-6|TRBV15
TGTGCCACCAGCAGAGGGCCGGGACAGATTAATTCACCCCTCCACTTT
CATSRGPGQINSPLHF
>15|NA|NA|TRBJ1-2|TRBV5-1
TGCGCCAGCAGCTTGGACCGACCGTCCAACTATGGCTACACCTTC
CASSLDRPSNYGYTF
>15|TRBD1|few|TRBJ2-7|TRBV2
TGTGCCAGCAGTGAAAGGTTGACAGGGGCCCGCGAGCAGTACTTC
CASSERLTGAREQYF
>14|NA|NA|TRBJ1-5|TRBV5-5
TGTGCCAGCAGCCGCACCGTCAACGATCAGCCCCAGCATTTT
CASSRTVNDQPQHF
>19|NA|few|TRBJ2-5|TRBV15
TGTGCCACCAGCAGAGATGCCGTTTGGGCGGACAGATCAAAAGAGACCCAGTACTTC
CATSRDAVWADRSKETQYF
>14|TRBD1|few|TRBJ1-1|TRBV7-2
TGTGCCAGCAGCTTTTCACAGGGGGTCACTGAAGCTTTCTTT
CASSFSQGVTEAFF
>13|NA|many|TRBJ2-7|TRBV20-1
TGCAGTGCTAGTGGTGGGGAGGTCGACGAGCAGTACTTC
CSASGGEVDEQYF
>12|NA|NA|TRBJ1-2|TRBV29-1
TGCAGCGTCGCCGGGACAACGCAGGGCTACACCTTC
CSVAGTTQGYTF
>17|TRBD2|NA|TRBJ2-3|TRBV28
TGTGCCAGCAGTGCCGGACTAGCGGGGGGGATCACAGATACGCAGTATTTT
CASSAGLAGGITDTQYF
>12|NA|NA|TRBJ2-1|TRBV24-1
TGTGCCACCAGTGATTTCGGGAATGAGCAGTTCTTC
CATSDFGNEQFF
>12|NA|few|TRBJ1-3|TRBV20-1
TGCAGTGCTAGAGGAAGGCGAAACACCATATATTTT
CSARGRRNTIYF
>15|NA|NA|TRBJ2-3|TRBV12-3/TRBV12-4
TGTGCCAGCTCTTTTTCTGGTACGAACACAGATACGCAGTATTTT
CASSFSGTNTDTQYF
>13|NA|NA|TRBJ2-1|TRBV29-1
TGCAGCGTCGGCGAGCGGAGGGGCAATGAGCAGTTCTTC
CSVGERRGNEQFF
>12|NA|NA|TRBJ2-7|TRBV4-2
TGTGCCAGCAGCCAAGTTAGGGGCGAGCAGTACTTC
CASSQVRGEQYF
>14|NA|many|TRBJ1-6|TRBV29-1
TGCAGCGTACAGTTCAGCTCCTATAATTCACCCCTCCACTTT
CSVQFSSYNSPLHF
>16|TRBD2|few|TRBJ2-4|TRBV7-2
TGTGCCAGCAGCATGACTAGCGGGGGGGCCAAAAACATTCAGTACTTC
CASSMTSGGAKNIQYF
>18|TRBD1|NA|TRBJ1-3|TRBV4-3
TGCGCCAGCAGCCAAGATCCGCCTGGGACAGTAGCTGGAAACACCATATATTTT
CASSQDPPGTVAGNTIYF
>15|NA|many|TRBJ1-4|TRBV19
TGTGCCAGTAGTATGGTCGGGACACCGAATGAAAAACTGTTTTTT
CASSMVGTPNEKLFF
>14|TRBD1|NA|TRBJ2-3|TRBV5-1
TGCGCCTGCGGACAGGGAGATGGGCGGGATACGCAGTATTTT
CACGQGDGRDTQYF
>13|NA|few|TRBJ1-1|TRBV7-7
TGTGCTAGCAGCCCAGGGTTAGGTTCTGAAGCTTTCTTT
CASSPGLGSEAFF
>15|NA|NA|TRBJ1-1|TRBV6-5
TGTGCCAGCAGTTACCGAGGACGGTTGAACACTGAAGCTTTCTTT
CASSYRGRLNTEAFF